This TCR beta chain was observed in a study of OX40 agonist ivuxolimab in advanced cancers. Notes on the study in general: On average, CD8+ T cells showed a greater number of expanded clones than CD4+.

Regarding this clone: The antigen is unknown.

Assay used: immunoSEQ multiplex PCR; TCRdb lists only in-frame clones, some missing. Counted here are approximately 25,000 clones, roughly 87% occurring once; the ten biggest clones make up 48%. The trim removed 3 bases at V and 11 bases at J, leaving 10 bases unmatched. CDR3 length: 15 amino acids. Germline V gene data show CDR1 as LGHNT and CDR2 as FRNRAP. This chain uses TRBV12-5 with TRBJ2-2, with 9 positions matching TRBD1. This sequence originates from an adult with an advanced solid tumor such as melanoma, head and neck, liver or kidney cancer. The sample here was CD4+ or CD8+ T cells sorted from blood, taken in a trial of the OX40 agonist ivuxolimab. CDR3: CASGFPGTGIYELFF. CDR3 DNA sequence: TGTGCTAGTGGTTTCCCAGGGACAGGGATTTATGAGCTGTTTTTT.